The TCR beta chain described here comes from a study of radiotherapy plus CTLA-4 blockade in lung cancer. Study at large: Across the patients, objective responses occurred in approximately 19%, and disease control in 30% to 40%.

The CDR3 length is 17 residues. Those with chemo-refractory metastatic non-small-cell lung cancer were treated with focal radiation combined with CTLA-4 blockade using ipilimumab. Only in-frame clones appear in the TCRdb table, and some are missing; sequencing was by immunoSEQ multiplex PCR. The repertoire includes 40,000 to 50,000 clones, around 83% of them detected once, and roughly 3.3% sits in the top ten. In regard to this clone: What it binds is not known.

Whole-study results and caveats: Early blood T cell clone dynamics, with interferon-beta, were reported to best predict response.

The V gene is TRBV21-1, the J gene TRBJ1-1. TRBV21-1 is a known pseudogene. The sequenced sample was peripheral blood, obtained from a patient treated with radiotherapy plus ipilimumab. This sequence originates from a human donor with non-small cell lung cancer who had stable disease on radiotherapy plus ipilimumab. DNA for the CDR3: TGTGCCAGCAGAGGCTCAGTAGCTACCACAATTCGCACTGAAGCTTTCTTT. Protein: CASRGSVATTIRTEAFF.